One TCR beta chain is described in this entry. No antigen is known for it. Looked up from germline, CDR1 is MDHEN and CDR2 is SYDVKM. CDR3 length equals 15 residues. The data belong to a study of monozygotic twins with inflammatory bowel disease. General study findings and limits: Fewer clonotypes were shared with others by IBD patients than by healthy twins, especially with disease activity.

Researchers put TCRalpha and TCRbeta cDNA through two nested PCRs lasting approximately 17 and 9 cycles. Following a re-call of the 5' RACE reads, TCRdb has one entry per CDR3 protein and lacks DNA. The sample spans about 170,000 distinct CDR3 sequences; the ten largest clones claim 2.8%. The V and J genes are TRBV28 and TRBJ2-7; there is no DNA to check the TCRdb D call of TRBD1. Specimen: blood. The TCR was taken from a human donor with ulcerative colitis or Crohn's disease, or a healthy co-twin of an affected twin (not recorded which). The CDR3 is CASSPLGRGAHEQYF.